A selection of T cell receptor beta chains follows, all from one sample in a study of blood T cell repertoires in COVID-19. Some clones are missing from TCRdb's copy, which holds only in-frame ones; the method was immunoSEQ multiplex PCR. The data contain around 200,000 clones, more than 75% of them seen just once; the ten biggest clones take up 2.7%. The sequencing sample was made of peripheral blood. The receptors shown here come from a man in his forties or fifties with active or convalescent COVID-19. CDR3s include the opening cysteine and the closing phenylalanine or tryptophan. Each record gives: D gene, V gene, CDR3 length, J gene, clone size, CDR3 DNA, CDR3 protein. A D gene is named only where the DNA matches it firmly. Only some rows state a clone size, as once, few, many or a class for expanded clones.

>TRBD1|TRBV18|15|TRBJ1-1|once
TGTGCCAGCTCTCGGGAACAGGGGAAGAACACTGAAGCTTTCTTT
CASSREQGKNTEAFF
>.|TRBV3-1/TRBV3-2|16|TRBJ2-2|.
TGTGCCAGCAGCCAAGGTTCAGGGTCGGCCGCCGGGGAGCTGTTTTTT
CASSQGSGSAAGELFF
>.|TRBV10-1|12|TRBJ1-5|.
TGCGCCAGCAAGGGGAGGGGTCAGCCCCAGCATTTT
CASKGRGQPQHF
>.|TRBV2|15|TRBJ2-3|.
TGTGCCAGCAGACCAGGGGAGGGAGTTTCAGATACGCAGTATTTT
CASRPGEGVSDTQYF
>TRBD2|TRBV19|13|TRBJ2-1|.
TGTGCCAGTAGTCCGGGACTAGCCAATGAGCAGTTCTTC
CASSPGLANEQFF
>TRBD1|TRBV2|15|TRBJ2-2|.
TGTGCCAGCAGTTATAGGGACAGGAACACCGGGGAGCTGTTTTTT
CASSYRDRNTGELFF
>.|TRBV3-1/TRBV3-2|15|TRBJ1-2|.
TGTGCCAGCAGCCCGACGCCCCTAGCTAACTATGGCTACACCTTC
CASSPTPLANYGYTF
>TRBD1|TRBV19|13|TRBJ1-4|.
TGTGCCACCAAGACAGGGAGTGAAGAAAAACTGTTTTTT
CATKTGSEEKLFF
>TRBD2|TRBV30|12|TRBJ2-5|.
TGTGCCTGGAGTCGCGGGGGGGAGACCCAGTACTTC
CAWSRGGETQYF
>TRBD1|TRBV5-6|14|TRBJ1-1|.
TGTGCCAGCGGCTACGACAGGGGTCACACTGAAGCTTTCTTT
CASGYDRGHTEAFF
>TRBD2|TRBV9|21|TRBJ2-1|.
TGTGCCAGCAGCGCCCCGGGGGATAGCGGGGGGGCCGGCGCATCCTACAATGAGCAGTTCTTC
CASSAPGDSGGAGASYNEQFF
>TRBD2|TRBV6-2/TRBV6-3|16|TRBJ2-5|.
TGTGCCAGCAGACCTGGACTAGCGGGGGCTCAAGTGACCCAGTACTTC
CASRPGLAGAQVTQYF
>TRBD1|TRBV19|16|TRBJ2-3|.
TGTGCCAGTAGTATAGAGGTGGCAGGGGGCGCAGATACGCAGTATTTT
CASSIEVAGGADTQYF
>TRBD2|TRBV4-1|15|TRBJ2-1|.
TGCGCCAGCAGCCAAACTAGCGGGGGATACAATGAGCAGTTCTTC
CASSQTSGGYNEQFF
>.|TRBV19|15|TRBJ1-3|.
TGTGCCAGTAGTAGGACAGCGGACTCTGGAAACACCATATATTTT
CASSRTADSGNTIYF
>TRBD1|TRBV6-6|16|TRBJ1-3|.
TGTGCCAGCAGTTACCTAACAGGGGGCGATGGAAACACCATATATTTT
CASSYLTGGDGNTIYF
>TRBD1|TRBV19|13|TRBJ1-1|.
TGTGCCAGTAAGGACAGGGCCAACACTGAAGCTTTCTTT
CASKDRANTEAFF
>TRBD2|TRBV6-4|16|TRBJ2-3|.
TGTGCCAGCAGTGACGCGGCGGGGGGGCTTATAGATACGCAGTATTTT
CASSDAAGGLIDTQYF
>.|TRBV6-2/TRBV6-3|14|TRBJ2-3|once
TGTGCCAGCAGTACGCCGGGACTGGGAGATACGCAGTATTTT
CASSTPGLGDTQYF
>TRBD2|TRBV3-1/TRBV3-2|14|TRBJ2-1|.
TGTGCCAGCCTTAGCGGGGGCGCCTACAATGAGCAGTTCTTC
CASLSGGAYNEQFF
>.|TRBV11-3|14|TRBJ2-5|few
TGTGCCAGCAGCTTACAGGGCCTTCTTGGGACCCAGTACTTC
CASSLQGLLGTQYF
>.|TRBV7-2|15|TRBJ1-1|once
TGTGCCAGCAGCTTTCAAACGGGTTCGGTGACTGAAGCTTTCTTT
CASSFQTGSVTEAFF
>TRBD1|TRBV3-1/TRBV3-2|13|TRBJ1-5|.
TGTGCCAGCGGAGACAGGGGTCATCAGCCCCAGCATTTT
CASGDRGHQPQHF
>.|TRBV29-1|17|TRBJ1-2|.
TGCAGCGTTGAAGGAGCTCCCGGCAGCGGGGGGCCCTATGGCTACACCTTC
CSVEGAPGSGGPYGYTF
>.|TRBV11-2|14|TRBJ1-1|.
TGTGCCAGCAGCTTAGGTTCAGGGATACTTGAAGCTTTCTTT
CASSLGSGILEAFF
>TRBD1|TRBV10-1|15|TRBJ1-2|.
TGCGCCAGCAGCCCGCTGGGACAGGGAGTTTCTGGCTACACCTTC
CASSPLGQGVSGYTF
>.|TRBV5-8|15|TRBJ1-1|.
TGTGCCAGCAGCTCAAAGGGGATGGGGTACACTGAAGCTTTCTTT
CASSSKGMGYTEAFF
>TRBD1|TRBV6-5|14|TRBJ1-5|.
TGTGCCAGCAGTTTACAGGGGCGGGGTCAGCCCCAGCATTTT
CASSLQGRGQPQHF
>.|TRBV25-1|13|TRBJ2-4|.
TGTGCCAGCAGTCCCCTGGGGGCTAGCATTCAGTACTTC
CASSPLGASIQYF
>.|TRBV6-5|13|TRBJ2-6|.
TGTGCCAGCAGGACACCTGGGGCCAACGTCCTGACTTTC
CASRTPGANVLTF
>.|TRBV19|14|TRBJ1-1|few
TGTGCCAGTAGGCTAACAGGGATGAACACTGAAGCTTTCTTT
CASRLTGMNTEAFF
>.|TRBV5-1|17|TRBJ1-4|.
TGCGCCAGCAGCTTGGACAGGGATTACTCAACTAATGAAAAACTGTTTTTT
CASSLDRDYSTNEKLFF
>.|TRBV12-3/TRBV12-4|13|TRBJ1-4|.
TGTGCCAGCAGTTCCGGGACACATGAAAAACTGTTTTTT
CASSSGTHEKLFF
>TRBD1|TRBV27|14|TRBJ1-5|.
TGTGCCAGCAGTACGGGACAGGGCCGACAGCCCCAGCATTTT
CASSTGQGRQPQHF
>TRBD1|TRBV7-8|15|TRBJ1-1|once
TGTGCCAGCAGCTTAGGGGACAGGGGTTCAATTGAAGCTTTCTTT
CASSLGDRGSIEAFF
>TRBD2|TRBV11-1|16|TRBJ2-3|.
TGTGCCAGCAGCCAGGGACTAGCGGGACTGAGAGATACGCAGTATTTT
CASSQGLAGLRDTQYF
>TRBD2|TRBV12-3/TRBV12-4|13|TRBJ2-1|.
TGTGCCAGCGTAGCGGGGGGTAACAATGAGCAGTTCTTC
CASVAGGNNEQFF
>.|TRBV11-3|15|TRBJ2-1|.
TGTGCCAGCAGCTTAGAAGGGGGAAGGTACAATGAGCAGTTCTTC
CASSLEGGRYNEQFF
>TRBD1|TRBV3-1/TRBV3-2|12|TRBJ1-1|.
TGTGCCAGCAGCCTGGCCAGGGGGCAAGCTTTCTTT
CASSLARGQAFF
>TRBD1|TRBV5-1|15|TRBJ2-7|.
TGCGCCAGCAGCCCCGGACAGGGCAAACCAGAGGAGCAGTACTTC
CASSPGQGKPEEQYF
>TRBD1|TRBV6-5|14|TRBJ1-4|.
TGTGCCAGCAGAAGGACAGGACCAAATGAAAAACTGTTTTTT
CASRRTGPNEKLFF
>.|TRBV28|14|TRBJ1-5|.
TGTGCCAGCAGTTCAGCGGGAGGCAATCAGCCCCAGCATTTT
CASSSAGGNQPQHF
>TRBD1|TRBV9|15|TRBJ1-4|.
TGTGCCAGCAGCGAGAGAGGGACAGGGGGTGAAAAACTGTTTTTT
CASSERGTGGEKLFF
>.|TRBV7-9|15|TRBJ2-3|once
TGTGCCAGCAGCTTAATGTGGGCTAGCACAGATACGCAGTATTTT
CASSLMWASTDTQYF